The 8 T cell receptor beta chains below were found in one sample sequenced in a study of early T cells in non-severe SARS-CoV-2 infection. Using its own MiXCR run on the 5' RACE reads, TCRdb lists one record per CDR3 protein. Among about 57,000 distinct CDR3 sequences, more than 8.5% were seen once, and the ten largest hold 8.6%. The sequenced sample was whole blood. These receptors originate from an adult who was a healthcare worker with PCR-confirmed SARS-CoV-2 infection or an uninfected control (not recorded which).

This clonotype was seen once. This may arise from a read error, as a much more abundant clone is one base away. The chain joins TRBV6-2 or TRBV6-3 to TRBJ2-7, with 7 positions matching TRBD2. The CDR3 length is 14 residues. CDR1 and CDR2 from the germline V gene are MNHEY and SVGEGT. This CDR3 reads CVSSQAGINYEQYF. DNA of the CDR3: TGTGTCAGCAGCCAAGCGGGAATTAACTACGAGCAGTACTTC.

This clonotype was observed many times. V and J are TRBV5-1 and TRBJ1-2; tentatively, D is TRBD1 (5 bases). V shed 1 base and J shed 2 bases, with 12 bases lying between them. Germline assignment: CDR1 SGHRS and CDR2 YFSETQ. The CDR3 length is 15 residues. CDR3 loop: CASSLWDALNYGYTF. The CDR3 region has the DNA TGCGCCAGCAGCTTGTGGGACGCCCTGAACTATGGCTACACCTTC.

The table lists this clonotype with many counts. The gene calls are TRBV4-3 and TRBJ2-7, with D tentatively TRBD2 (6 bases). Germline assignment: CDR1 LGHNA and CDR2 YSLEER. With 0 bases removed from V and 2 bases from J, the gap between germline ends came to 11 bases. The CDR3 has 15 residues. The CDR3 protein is CASSQEFPGAYEQYF. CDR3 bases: TGCGCCAGCAGCCAAGAGTTTCCGGGGGCCTACGAGCAGTACTTC.

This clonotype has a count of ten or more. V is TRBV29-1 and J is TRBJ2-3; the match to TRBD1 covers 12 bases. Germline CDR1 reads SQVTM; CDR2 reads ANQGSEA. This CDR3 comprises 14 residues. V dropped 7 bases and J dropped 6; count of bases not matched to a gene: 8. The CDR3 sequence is CSAGGTGGWDTQYF. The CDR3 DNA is TGCAGCGCGGGCGGGACAGGGGGCTGGGATACGCAGTATTTT.

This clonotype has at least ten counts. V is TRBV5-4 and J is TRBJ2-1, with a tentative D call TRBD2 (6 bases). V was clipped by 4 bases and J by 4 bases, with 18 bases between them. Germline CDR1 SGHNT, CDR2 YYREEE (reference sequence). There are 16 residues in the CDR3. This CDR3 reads CASSTGLERVYNEQFF. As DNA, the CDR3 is TGTGCCAGCAGCACAGGACTCGAGCGGGTATACAATGAGCAGTTCTTC.

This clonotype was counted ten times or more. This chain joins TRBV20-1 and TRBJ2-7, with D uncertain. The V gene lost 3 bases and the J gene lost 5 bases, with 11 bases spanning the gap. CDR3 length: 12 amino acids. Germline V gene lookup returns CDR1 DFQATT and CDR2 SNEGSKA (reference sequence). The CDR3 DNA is TGCAGTGCTAGGGAAGGTACCCACGAGCAGTACTTC. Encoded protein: CSAREGTHEQYF.

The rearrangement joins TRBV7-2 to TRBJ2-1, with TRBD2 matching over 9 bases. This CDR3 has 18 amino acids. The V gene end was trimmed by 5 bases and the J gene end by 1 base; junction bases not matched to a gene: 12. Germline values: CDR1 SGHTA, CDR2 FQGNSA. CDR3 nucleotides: TGTGCCAGCAGCCTTTTGCCGGTGGCGGGAGGGTCCTACAATGAGCAGTTCTTC. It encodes CASSLLPVAGGSYNEQFF.

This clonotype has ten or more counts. CDR3 protein: CASSPKETQYF. The DNA of the CDR3 is TGTGCCAGCTCACCCAAGGAGACCCAGTACTTC. The rearrangement links TRBV18 to TRBJ2-5; D gene uncertain. V lost 3 bases to trimming and J lost 5 bases, with 4 bases between them. The germline gives CDR1 KGHSH, CDR2 LQKENI. CDR3 size: 11 residues.